The next 29 T cell receptor beta chains were all read from a single sample in a study of spatial heterogeneity in lung cancer. As for time point: sample taken at primary tumor resection. Unsorted whole RNA from tumor, nontumor lung or frozen PBMC underwent sequencing. TCRdb re-called the 5' RACE reads through MiXCR, storing one row per CDR3 protein. The repertoire holds some 52,000 distinct CDR3 sequences, with roughly 7% as singletons. The sample here was PBMCs, taken at surgery. The receptors were gathered from a female donor with early-stage non-small cell lung cancer.

This clonotype was recorded many times. The DNA of the CDR3 is TGTGCCAGCAGCCAGGACTCCCTACCGGGTAGGACCCAGTACTTC. It specifies CASSQDSLPGRTQYF. The genes are TRBV2 and TRBJ2-5; TRBD2 is a possible D gene (5 bases). Germline assignment: CDR1 SNHLY and CDR2 FYNNEI. CDR3 length equals 15 residues. Trimming took off 6 bases at V and 7 bases at J, with 21 bases between the two ends.

This clonotype was seen a handful of times. The chain is built from TRBV18 and TRBJ2-3; D is unresolved. The germline V gene encodes CDR1 KGHSH and CDR2 LQKENI. CDR3 size: 14 residues. V dropped 0 bases and J dropped 2 bases, with 6 bases sitting between them. DNA of the CDR3: TGTGCCAGCTCACCACCGTTCACCACAGATACGCAGTATTTT. It specifies CASSPPFTTDTQYF.

This clonotype was observed a few times. The V call is TRBV6-5, the J call TRBJ1-1; D unclear. Germline V CDR1 and CDR2: MNHEY, SVGAGI. CDR3 length: 13 residues. Trimming stripped 8 bases from V and 4 bases from J, with 14 bases between. The CDR3 reads CASLAPLGTEAFF. CDR3 nucleotide sequence: TGTGCCAGCCTCGCACCGCTAGGCACTGAAGCTTTCTTT.

Many counts were recorded for this clonotype. The genes are TRBV4-2 and TRBJ2-1; possible D gene TRBD1, 5 bases. The CDR3 is made up of 12 amino acids. The germline V gene encodes CDR1 LGHNA and CDR2 YNFKEQ. Trimming removed 2 bases at V and 8 bases at J, with 7 bases between. Here the CDR3 DNA reads TGTGCCAGCAGCCAAACAGGCGATGAGCAGTTCTTC. Translating it yields CASSQTGDEQFF.

This rearrangement joins TRBV4-1 to TRBJ2-2; 12 nucleotides agree with TRBD2. V trimming: 2 bases; J trimming: 6 bases; junction bases outside the gene matches: 4. Germline-derived CDR1 and CDR2 are MGHRA and YSYEKL. The CDR3 has 16 residues. The CDR3 loop is CASSQLGLAGSGELFF. As DNA, the CDR3 is TGCGCCAGCAGCCAACTAGGACTAGCGGGATCCGGGGAGCTGTTTTTT.

V gene TRBV5-1 combines with J gene TRBJ1-2; 8 bases map to TRBD1. CDR1 is SGHRS and CDR2 is YFSETQ in the germline V gene. Trimming took 2 bases from V and 6 from J; bases not matched to a gene: 9. CDR3 size: 15 residues. This chain's CDR3 is CASSFNPRQGNGYTF. The CDR3, as DNA: TGCGCCAGCAGCTTTAACCCGAGACAGGGGAATGGCTACACCTTC.

The sample holds a few counts of this clonotype. V and J are TRBV6-6 and TRBJ2-7; D may be TRBD1 (7 bases). The germline V gene has CDR1 MNHNY and CDR2 SVGAGI (reference sequence). Trimming took off 5 bases at V and 3 bases at J, with 14 bases between the two ends. The CDR3 length is 14 residues. The CDR3 is CASSPEGALYEQYF. Written as DNA, the CDR3 is TGTGCCAGCAGTCCGGAGGGGGCCCTCTACGAGCAGTACTTC.

This clonotype has ten or more counts. The J gene is TRBJ1-1, the V gene TRBV6-5; D gene ambiguous. V lost 2 bases and J 7 bases, leaving 8 bases between the germline ends. The CDR3 consists of 12 residues. Germline-derived CDR1 and CDR2 are MNHEY and SVGAGI. Here the CDR3 DNA reads TGTGCCAGCAGTTACAGCGGCAGTGAAGCTTTCTTT. Its protein is CASSYSGSEAFF.

This clonotype was picked up many times. This chain uses TRBV3-1 with TRBJ1-3, with D possibly being TRBD1 (6 bases). Trimming pared 4 bases from V and 2 bases from J, leaving 12 bases between. The germline CDR1 and CDR2 sequences are LGHDT and YNNKEL (reference sequence). This CDR3 comprises 15 residues. The CDR3 region has the DNA TGTGCCAGCAGCCCTAGTAGGACAGCTGGAAACACCATATATTTT. Its protein is CASSPSRTAGNTIYF.

Comment on this clonotype: A clone one base away is much larger, so this may be a read error. The conserved phenylalanine or tryptophan is not found at the CDR3 terminus, so this likely reflects a read error. V usage is TRBV25-1 and J usage is TRBJ2-3; no definite D call. Germline CDR1 reads MGHDK; CDR2 reads SYGVNS. This CDR3 spans 11 amino acids. Trimming shortened V by 6 bases and J by 5 bases, and 6 bases separated the two germline ends. The CDR3 region has the DNA TGTGCCAGCAGAGCGCAAGATACGCAGTATCTT. Residues: CASRAQDTQYL.

This clonotype was observed a few times. V and J are TRBV20-1 and TRBJ2-2; TRBD1 matches 8 bases. V was pared by 6 bases and J by 3 bases, with 9 bases of the junction left unmatched. The CDR3 runs to 15 residues. Germline-derived CDR1 and CDR2 are DFQATT and SNEGSKA (reference sequence). This CDR3 reads CSATGTGLYTGELFF. Written as DNA, the CDR3 is TGCAGTGCAACCGGGACAGGACTATACACCGGGGAGCTGTTTTTT.

This clonotype was recorded at least ten times. The chain couples TRBV7-2 to TRBJ2-5; D perhaps matches TRBD2 (5 bases). In germline, CDR1 is SGHTA, CDR2 FQGNSA. The CDR3 length is 13 residues. V lost 5 bases to trimming and J lost 4 bases, with 11 bases between them. This CDR3 is CASSVPSLETQYF. The DNA for the CDR3 is TGTGCCAGCAGCGTCCCTAGCTTAGAGACCCAGTACTTC.

This clonotype was observed many times. The gene calls are TRBV11-2 and TRBJ2-5; 11 bases agree with TRBD1. Per germline, CDR1 SGHAT and CDR2 FQNNGV. The CDR3 spans 15 residues. V lost 6 bases, J lost 5 bases, and 8 bases stayed unmatched. The CDR3 coding sequence is TGTGCCAGCAGTACCGGGACAGGGGGTAGCGAGACCCAGTACTTC. Its translation: CASSTGTGGSETQYF.

There are many counts of this clonotype. The chain uses TRBV7-9 and TRBJ2-2; D unclear. This CDR3 has 19 residues. Germline CDR1 is SEHNR and CDR2 is FQNEAQ (reference sequence). V lost 1 base and J 1 base, leaving 19 bases between the germline ends. The CDR3 sequence: CASSLESRFETLNTGELFF. For the CDR3, the DNA is TGTGCCAGCAGCTTAGAAAGTAGGTTTGAGACTCTGAACACCGGGGAGCTGTTTTTT.

This clonotype was detected many times. This chain uses TRBV29-1 with TRBJ2-7, with TRBD2 identical over 7 bases. The CDR3 loop spans 13 amino acids. Per germline, CDR1 SQVTM and CDR2 ANQGSEA. Losses at the gene ends were 3 bases for V and 2 bases for J; bases not matched to a gene: 4. CDR3 sequence reads: CSVDRAGTYEQYF. DNA for the CDR3: TGCAGCGTTGACCGAGCGGGGACCTACGAGCAGTACTTC.

At least ten counts were recorded for this clonotype. V and J are TRBV28 and TRBJ1-1, with D maybe TRBD1 (6 bases). V was clipped by 2 bases and J by 1 base, with 8 bases between them. Germline V gives CDR1 MDHEN, CDR2 SYDVKM. The CDR3 length is 14 residues. CDR3 loop: CASSLGGSNTEAFF. CDR3 DNA: TGTGCCAGCAGTTTAGGGGGCTCGAACACTGAAGCTTTCTTT.

This clonotype was detected many times. The rearrangement joins TRBV7-9 to TRBJ2-5; 11 positions match TRBD2. Germline V gene data show CDR1 as SEHNR and CDR2 as FQNEAQ (reference sequence). The length of the CDR3 is 14 residues. V lost 5 bases and J lost 5; bases outside the gene matches: 4. CDR3 region: CASSTRTSGETQYF. The CDR3 nucleotides are TGTGCCAGCAGCACCCGGACTAGCGGGGAGACCCAGTACTTC.

This clonotype was detected ten times or more. The chain recombines TRBV28 with TRBJ2-7, with D perhaps TRBD1 or TRBD2 (5 bases each). The CDR3 has 12 residues. Germline V lookup: CDR1 MDHEN, CDR2 SYDVKM. The V and J ends lost 8 bases and 3 bases respectively, with 11 bases between them. As DNA, the CDR3 is TGTGCCAGCGGTCGGGGCTTCTACGAGCAGTACTTC. Amino acid sequence: CASGRGFYEQYF.

This clonotype was seen at least ten times. The V gene is TRBV20-1, the J gene TRBJ1-4; TRBD1 agrees at 8 bases. V lost 0 bases and J lost 5; bases outside the gene matches: 5. CDR1 and CDR2 from the germline V gene are DFQATT and SNEGSKA (reference sequence). The CDR3 runs to 15 residues. The DNA of the CDR3 is TGCAGTGCTAGAGACCCCGACAGGGGAAATGAAAAACTGTTTTTT. Residues: CSARDPDRGNEKLFF.

The V and J genes are TRBV6-2 or TRBV6-3 and TRBJ2-1, with D perhaps matching TRBD1 (6 bases). CDR3 size: 16 residues. Trimming cost V 2 bases and J 6 bases, with 17 bases left between them. Germline-derived CDR1 and CDR2 are MNHEY and SVGEGT. CDR3 nucleotide sequence: TGTGCCAGCAGTTACAGCGGACAGTTACTTAGCAATGAGCAGTTCTTC. Protein sequence: CASSYSGQLLSNEQFF.

This clonotype was seen a handful of times. The rearrangement uses TRBV5-1 and TRBJ2-3; 10 nucleotides agree with TRBD2. This CDR3 is 15 amino acids long. Germline-derived CDR1 and CDR2 are SGHRS and YFSETQ. The junction had 4 bases not matched to a gene; V was cut back by 3 bases and J by 3 bases. For the CDR3, the DNA is TGCGCCAGCAGCTCTAGCGGGGGAATTACAGATACGCAGTATTTT. As protein: CASSSSGGITDTQYF.

This clonotype was observed many times. The gene calls are TRBV7-3 and TRBJ2-5; 7 bases agree with TRBD1. Germline V lookup: CDR1 SGHTA, CDR2 FQGTGA. The length of the CDR3 is 15 residues. J gave up 1 base and V 5 bases, and 7 bases lay outside the gene matches. The CDR3 sequence: CASSPTGTAQETQYF. In DNA form, the CDR3 reads TGTGCCAGCAGCCCCACCGGGACAGCCCAAGAGACCCAGTACTTC.

This clonotype is classed as medium-sized (0.01 to 0.1%). The J gene is TRBJ1-4, the V gene TRBV28; no clear D. Trimming cost V 10 bases and J 7 bases, with 16 bases left between them. This CDR3 is built from 13 residues. Germline V gives CDR1 MDHEN, CDR2 SYDVKM. The CDR3: CATSSHTREKLFF. CDR3 nucleotides: TGTGCCACATCCTCGCACACCCGTGAAAAACTGTTTTTT.

The chain combines TRBV7-3 with TRBJ1-5; D is ambiguous. Looked up from germline, CDR1 is SGHTA and CDR2 is FQGTGA. The germline V and J ends were trimmed by 0 bases and 0 bases, with 9 bases remaining between them. The CDR3 is made up of 16 amino acids. CDR3 protein: CASSLTLILSNQPQHF. The CDR3 bases are TGTGCCAGCAGCTTAACGTTAATCCTTAGCAATCAGCCCCAGCATTTT.

This clonotype came up a few times. CDR3 loop: CASSTDSYTEAFF. The CDR3 DNA reads as TGTGCCAGCAGCACGGACAGCTACACTGAAGCTTTCTTT. The chain carries TRBV14 and TRBJ1-1, with D possibly TRBD1 on 6 matching bases. CDR1 SGHDN and CDR2 FVKESK come from the germline V gene. The V gene lost 5 bases and the J gene lost 3 bases, with 10 bases spanning the gap. CDR3 length: 13 amino acids.

This clonotype was counted at least ten times. The chain combines TRBV24-1 with TRBJ2-3; 11 bases agree with TRBD2. The CDR3 runs 16 residues. Germline V gene data show CDR1 as KGHDR and CDR2 as SFDVKD. V lost 5 bases and J lost 4; bases outside the gene matches: 7. The CDR3 region has the DNA TGTGCCACCAGTGGTACCCTAGCGGGGGGTGCAGATACGCAGTATTTT. Its translation: CATSGTLAGGADTQYF.

This clonotype was counted at least ten times. The chain recombines TRBV4-2 with TRBJ1-2, with D tentatively TRBD1 (6 bases). The germline CDR1 and CDR2 sequences are LGHNA and YNFKEQ. CDR3 length: 15 residues. Trimming took off 1 base at V and 7 bases at J, with 16 bases between the two ends. The CDR3 DNA sequence: TGTGCCAGCAGCCAAGGAACGGCAGGGGAATTTGGCTACACCTTC. Residues: CASSQGTAGEFGYTF.

On this clonotype: This may be a read error, as it is one base from a much larger clone. The chain carries TRBV7-7 and TRBJ2-3; 10 nucleotides agree with TRBD1. This CDR3 comprises 14 residues. Looked up from germline, CDR1 is SSHAT and CDR2 is FNYEAQ (reference sequence). CDR3 sequence reads: CASSPGTGVDKQYF. The CDR3 DNA is TGTGCTAGCAGCCCCGGGACAGGGGTTGATAAGCAGTATTTT. Drawing the rest from reference TRBV7-7 and TRBJ2-3, the complete variable domain is GAGVSQSPRYKVTKRGQDVTLRCDPISSHATLYWYQQALGQGPEFLTYFNYEAQPDKSGLPSDRFSAERPEGSISTLTIQRTEQRDSAMYRCASSPGTGVDKQYFGPGTRLTVL.

This clonotype came up many times. The chain recombines TRBV2 with TRBJ2-7, with 11 bases lining up with TRBD1. Unmatched junction bases numbered 9, after V lost 6 bases and J lost 5 bases. The CDR3 covers 15 residues. CDR1 and CDR2 (germline): SNHLY, FYNNEI. CDR3 in DNA: TGTGCCAGCAGAGACCCCGGGACAGGGGGGGACGAGCAGTACTTC. It translates to CASRDPGTGGDEQYF.